Detailed here is one T cell receptor beta chain. The data were produced by immunoSEQ multiplex PCR, yet TCRdb's version contains in-frame clones alone and is incomplete. The sample consists of 75,000 to 100,000 clones, roughly 94% of them appearing once. The data stem from a study of technical replicates of blood from a handful of donors. Germline CDR1 and CDR2: SEHNR and FQNEAQ (reference sequence). This CDR3 has 18 amino acids. The J segment lost 0 bases and the V segment lost 1 base, leaving 6 bases of the junction unmatched. V is TRBV7-9 and J is TRBJ2-1; 10 nucleotides match TRBD2. The TCR sequence derives from a human donor in good health. The material sequenced was T cells isolated from PBMCs. The chain's CDR3 is CASSLVLAGVRSYNEQFF. DNA for the CDR3: TGTGCCAGCAGCTTAGTCCTAGCGGGAGTCCGCTCCTACAATGAGCAGTTCTTC. Filled out from reference TRBV7-9 and TRBJ2-1, the complete variable domain reads DTGVSQNPRHKITKRGQNVTFRCDPISEHNRLYWYRQTLGQGPEFLTYFQNEAQLEKSRLLSDRFSAERPKGSFSTLEIQRTEQGDSAMYLCASSLVLAGVRSYNEQFFGPGTRLTVL.